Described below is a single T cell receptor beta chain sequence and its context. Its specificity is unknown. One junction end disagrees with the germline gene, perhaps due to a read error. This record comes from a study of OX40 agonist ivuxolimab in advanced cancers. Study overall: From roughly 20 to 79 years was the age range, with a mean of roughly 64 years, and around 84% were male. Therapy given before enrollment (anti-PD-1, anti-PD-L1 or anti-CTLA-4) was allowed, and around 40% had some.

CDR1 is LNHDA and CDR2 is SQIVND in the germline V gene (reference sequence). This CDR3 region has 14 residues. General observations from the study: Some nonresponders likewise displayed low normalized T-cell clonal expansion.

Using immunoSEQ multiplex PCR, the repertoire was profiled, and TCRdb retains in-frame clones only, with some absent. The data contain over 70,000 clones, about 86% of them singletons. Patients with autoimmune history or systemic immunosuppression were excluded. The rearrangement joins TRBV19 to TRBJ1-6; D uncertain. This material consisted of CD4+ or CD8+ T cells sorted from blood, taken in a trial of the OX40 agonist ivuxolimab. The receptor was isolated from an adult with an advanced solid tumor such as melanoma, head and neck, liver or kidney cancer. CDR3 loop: CASRGSWINSPPHF. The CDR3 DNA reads TGTGCCAGTCGAGGGTCATGGATTAATTCACCCCCCCACTTT.